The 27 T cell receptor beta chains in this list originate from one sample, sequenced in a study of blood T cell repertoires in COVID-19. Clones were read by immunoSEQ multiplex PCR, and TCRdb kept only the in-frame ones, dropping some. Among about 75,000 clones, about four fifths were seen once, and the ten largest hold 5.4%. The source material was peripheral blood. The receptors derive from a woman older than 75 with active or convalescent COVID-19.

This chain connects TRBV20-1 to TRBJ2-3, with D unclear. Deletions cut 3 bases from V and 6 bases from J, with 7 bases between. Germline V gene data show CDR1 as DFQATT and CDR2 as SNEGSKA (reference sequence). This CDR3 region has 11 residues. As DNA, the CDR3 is TGCAGTGCTAGTTCCCGGGATACGCAGTATTTT. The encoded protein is CSASSRDTQYF.

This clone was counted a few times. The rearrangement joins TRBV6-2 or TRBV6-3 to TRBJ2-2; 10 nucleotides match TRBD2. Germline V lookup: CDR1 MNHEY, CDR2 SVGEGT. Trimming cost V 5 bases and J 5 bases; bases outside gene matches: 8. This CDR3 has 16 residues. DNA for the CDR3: TGTGCCAGCAGTCTACTAGCGGGAATTATAACCGGGGAGCTGTTTTTT. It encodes CASSLLAGIITGELFF.

CDR3 residues: CASRRVGYTF. In DNA form, the CDR3 reads TGTGCCAGCAGGAGGGTAGGCTACACCTTC. The chain has TRBV6-5 and TRBJ1-2; D remains ambiguous. Between the trimmed V and J ends, which lost 6 bases and 8 bases, there was a span of 7 bases. CDR3 length: 10 amino acids. The germline gives CDR1 MNHEY, CDR2 SVGAGI.

CDR3 protein: CSVAQGVLTDTQYF. In nucleotides, the CDR3 is TGCAGCGTTGCGCAGGGGGTTTTAACAGATACGCAGTATTTT. The chain carries TRBV29-1 and TRBJ2-3; 7 bases align to TRBD1. CDR3 length equals 14 residues. Germline V gene sequence: CDR1 SQVTM, CDR2 ANQGSEA. Trimming at V came to 4 bases and at J to 3 bases, leaving 7 bases not matched to a gene.

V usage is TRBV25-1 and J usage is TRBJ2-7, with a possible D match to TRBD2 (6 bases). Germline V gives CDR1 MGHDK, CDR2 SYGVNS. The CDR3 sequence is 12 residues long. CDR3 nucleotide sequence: TGTGCGACAGAAGGGGACTCGTACGAGCAGTACTTC. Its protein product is CATEGDSYEQYF.

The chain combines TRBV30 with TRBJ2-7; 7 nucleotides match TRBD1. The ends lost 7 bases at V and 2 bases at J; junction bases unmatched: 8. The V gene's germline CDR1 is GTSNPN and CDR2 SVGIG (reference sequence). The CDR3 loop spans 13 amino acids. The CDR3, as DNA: TGTGCCTACCACCGGGACAGACCCTACGAGCAGTACTTC. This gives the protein CAYHRDRPYEQYF.

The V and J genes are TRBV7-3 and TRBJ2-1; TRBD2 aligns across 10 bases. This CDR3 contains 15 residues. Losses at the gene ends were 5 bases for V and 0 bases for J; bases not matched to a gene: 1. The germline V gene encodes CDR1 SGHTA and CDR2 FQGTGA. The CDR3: CASSASGSSYNEQFF. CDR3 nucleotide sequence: TGTGCCAGCAGCGCTAGCGGGAGCTCCTACAATGAGCAGTTCTTC.

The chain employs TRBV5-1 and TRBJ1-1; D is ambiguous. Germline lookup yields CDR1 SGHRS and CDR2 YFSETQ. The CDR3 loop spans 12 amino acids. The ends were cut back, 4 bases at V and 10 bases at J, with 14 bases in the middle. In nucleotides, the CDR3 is TGCGCCAGCAGCAACGACAAGGCGCGAGCTTTCTTT. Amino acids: CASSNDKARAFF.

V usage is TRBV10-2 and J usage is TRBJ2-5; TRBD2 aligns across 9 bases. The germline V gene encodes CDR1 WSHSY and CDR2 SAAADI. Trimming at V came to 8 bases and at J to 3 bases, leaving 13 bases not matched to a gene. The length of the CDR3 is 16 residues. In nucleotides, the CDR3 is TGCGCCAGCCGCCGGGGAAGCGGGGGGACCAAAGAGACCCAGTACTTC. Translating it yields CASRRGSGGTKETQYF.

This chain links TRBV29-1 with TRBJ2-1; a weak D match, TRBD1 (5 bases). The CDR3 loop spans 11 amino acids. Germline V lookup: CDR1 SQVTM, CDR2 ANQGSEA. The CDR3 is CGVQAYNEQFF. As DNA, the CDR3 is TGCGGGGTACAGGCGTACAATGAGCAGTTCTTC.

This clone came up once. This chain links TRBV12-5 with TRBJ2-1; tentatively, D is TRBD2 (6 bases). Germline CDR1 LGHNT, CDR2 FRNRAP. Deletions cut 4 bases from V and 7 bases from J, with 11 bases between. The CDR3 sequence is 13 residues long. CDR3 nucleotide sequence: TGTGCTAGTGGTTCCCGGGGGACGAATGAGCAGTTCTTC. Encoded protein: CASGSRGTNEQFF.

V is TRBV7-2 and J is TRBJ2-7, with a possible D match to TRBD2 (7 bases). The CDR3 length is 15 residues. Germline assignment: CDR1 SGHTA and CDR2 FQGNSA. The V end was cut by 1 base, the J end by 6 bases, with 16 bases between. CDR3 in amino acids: CASSLVFWGGGEQYF. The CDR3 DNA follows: TGTGCCAGCAGCTTAGTATTCTGGGGGGGCGGCGAGCAGTACTTC.

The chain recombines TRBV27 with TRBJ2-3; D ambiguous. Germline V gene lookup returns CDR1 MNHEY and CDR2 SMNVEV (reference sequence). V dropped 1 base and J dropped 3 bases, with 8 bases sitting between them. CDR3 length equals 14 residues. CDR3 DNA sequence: TGTGCCAGCAGTTTATGGAGAAAGACAGATACGCAGTATTTT. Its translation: CASSLWRKTDTQYF.

The CDR3 here is CASSRLGSGELFF. CDR3 coding DNA: TGTGCCAGCAGTCGCCTCGGGTCCGGGGAGCTGTTTTTT. This chain connects TRBV7-3 to TRBJ2-2; D is uncertain. In germline, CDR1 is SGHTA, CDR2 FQGTGA. Trimming shortened V by 6 bases and J by 6 bases, and 11 bases separated the two germline ends. The CDR3 is made up of 13 amino acids.

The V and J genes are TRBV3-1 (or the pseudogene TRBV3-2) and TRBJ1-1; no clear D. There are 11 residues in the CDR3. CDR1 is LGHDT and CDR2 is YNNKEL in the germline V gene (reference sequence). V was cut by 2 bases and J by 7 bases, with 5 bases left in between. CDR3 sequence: CASSQSNEAFF. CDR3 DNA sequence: TGTGCCAGCAGCCAATCTAATGAAGCTTTCTTT.

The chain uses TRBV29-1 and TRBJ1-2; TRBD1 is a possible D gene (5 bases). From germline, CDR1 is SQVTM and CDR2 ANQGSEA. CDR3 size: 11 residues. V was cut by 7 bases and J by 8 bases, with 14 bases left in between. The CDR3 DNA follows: TGCAGCGGAGGGACTTCCTCGGGCTACACCTTC. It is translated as CSGGTSSGYTF.

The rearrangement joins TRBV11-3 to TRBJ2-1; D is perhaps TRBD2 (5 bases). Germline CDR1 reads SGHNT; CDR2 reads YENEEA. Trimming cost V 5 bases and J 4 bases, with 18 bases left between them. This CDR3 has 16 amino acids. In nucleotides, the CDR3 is TGTGCCAGCAGCCCTCCCGGGGAAGCCCTTTACAATGAGCAGTTCTTC. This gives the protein CASSPPGEALYNEQFF.

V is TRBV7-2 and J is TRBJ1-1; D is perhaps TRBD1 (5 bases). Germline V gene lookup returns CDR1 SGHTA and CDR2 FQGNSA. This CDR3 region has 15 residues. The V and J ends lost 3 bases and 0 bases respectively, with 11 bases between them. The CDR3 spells CASSFGGGLNTEAFF. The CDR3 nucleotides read TGTGCCAGCAGCTTCGGGGGGGGACTGAACACTGAAGCTTTCTTT.

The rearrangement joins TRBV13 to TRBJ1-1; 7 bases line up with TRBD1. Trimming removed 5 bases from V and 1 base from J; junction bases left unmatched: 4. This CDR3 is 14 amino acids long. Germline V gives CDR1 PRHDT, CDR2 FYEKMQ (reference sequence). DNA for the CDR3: TGTGCCAGCAGCCCGGGACAGCGGAACACTGAAGCTTTCTTT. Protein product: CASSPGQRNTEAFF. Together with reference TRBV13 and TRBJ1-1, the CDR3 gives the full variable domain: AAGVIQSPRHLIKEKRETATLKCYPIPRHDTVYWYQQGPGQDPQFLISFYEKMQSDKGSIPDRFSAQQFSDYHSELNMSSLELGDSALYFCASSPGQRNTEAFFGQGTRLTVV.

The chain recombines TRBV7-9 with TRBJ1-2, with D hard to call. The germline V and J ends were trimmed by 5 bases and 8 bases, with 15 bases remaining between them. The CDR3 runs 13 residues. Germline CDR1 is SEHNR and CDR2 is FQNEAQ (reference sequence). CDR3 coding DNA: TGTGCCAGCAGCGTGAGGGATACCGGCGGCTACACCTTC. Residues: CASSVRDTGGYTF.

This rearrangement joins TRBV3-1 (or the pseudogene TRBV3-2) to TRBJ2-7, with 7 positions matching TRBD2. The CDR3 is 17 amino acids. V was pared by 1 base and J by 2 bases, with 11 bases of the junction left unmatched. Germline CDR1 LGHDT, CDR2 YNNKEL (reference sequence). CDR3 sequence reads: CASSQASGRANPYEQYF. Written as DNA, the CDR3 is TGTGCCAGCAGCCAAGCCTCAGGGAGGGCAAATCCCTACGAGCAGTACTTC.

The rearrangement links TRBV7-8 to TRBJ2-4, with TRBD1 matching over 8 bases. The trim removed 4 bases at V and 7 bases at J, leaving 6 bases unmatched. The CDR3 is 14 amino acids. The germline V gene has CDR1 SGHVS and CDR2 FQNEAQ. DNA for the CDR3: TGTGCCAGCAGCTCCTCGGACAGGGTCAACATTCAGTACTTC. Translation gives CASSSSDRVNIQYF.

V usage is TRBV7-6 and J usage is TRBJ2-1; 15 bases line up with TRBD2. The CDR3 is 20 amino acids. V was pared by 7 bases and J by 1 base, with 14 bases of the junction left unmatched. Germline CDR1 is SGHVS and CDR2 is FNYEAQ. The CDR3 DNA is TGTGCCAGCAAAAAAAACCTCGGACTAGCGGGGGGGCCATCCTACAATGAGCAGTTCTTC. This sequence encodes CASKKNLGLAGGPSYNEQFF.

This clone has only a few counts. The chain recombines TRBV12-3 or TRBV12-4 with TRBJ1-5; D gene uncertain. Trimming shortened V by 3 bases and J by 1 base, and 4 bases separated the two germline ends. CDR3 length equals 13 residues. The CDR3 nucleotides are TGTGCCAGCAGTTTTCAAAGCAATCAGCCCCAGCATTTT. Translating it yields CASSFQSNQPQHF.

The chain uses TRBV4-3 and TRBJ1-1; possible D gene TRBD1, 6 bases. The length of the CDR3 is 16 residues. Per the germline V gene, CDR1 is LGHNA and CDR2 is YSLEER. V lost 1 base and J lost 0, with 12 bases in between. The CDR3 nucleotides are TGCGCCAGCAGCCAAGGCAGGGGATCCCTGAACACTGAAGCTTTCTTT. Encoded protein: CASSQGRGSLNTEAFF.

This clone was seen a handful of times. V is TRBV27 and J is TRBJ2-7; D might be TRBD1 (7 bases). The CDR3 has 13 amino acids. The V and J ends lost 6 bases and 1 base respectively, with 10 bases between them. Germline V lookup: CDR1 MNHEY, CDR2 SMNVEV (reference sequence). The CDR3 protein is CASREGQSYEQYF. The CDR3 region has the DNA TGTGCCAGCAGGGAGGGACAGTCCTACGAGCAGTACTTC.

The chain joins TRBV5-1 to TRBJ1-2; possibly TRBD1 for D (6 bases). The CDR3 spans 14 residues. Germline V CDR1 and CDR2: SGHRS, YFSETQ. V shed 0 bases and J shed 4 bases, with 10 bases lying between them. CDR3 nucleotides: TGCGCCAGCAGCTTGGGAGGACAGCTCTATGGCTACACCTTC. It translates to CASSLGGQLYGYTF.